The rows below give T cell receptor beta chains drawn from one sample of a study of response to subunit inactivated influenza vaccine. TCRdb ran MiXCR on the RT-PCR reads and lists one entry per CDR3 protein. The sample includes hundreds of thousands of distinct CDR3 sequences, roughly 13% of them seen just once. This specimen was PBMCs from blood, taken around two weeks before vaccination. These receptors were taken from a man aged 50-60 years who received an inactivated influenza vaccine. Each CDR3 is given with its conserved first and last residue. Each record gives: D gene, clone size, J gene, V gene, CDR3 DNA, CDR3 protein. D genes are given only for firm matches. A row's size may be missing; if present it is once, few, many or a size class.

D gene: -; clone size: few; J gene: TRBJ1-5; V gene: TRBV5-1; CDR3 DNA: TGCGCCAGCAGCTTCGACGGCCTAAATCAGCCCCAGCATTTT; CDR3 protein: CASSFDGLNQPQHF
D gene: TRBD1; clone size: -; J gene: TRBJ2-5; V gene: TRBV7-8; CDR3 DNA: TGTGCCAGCAGCTTGCCGGGACAGGGGGAAGAGACCCAGTACTTC; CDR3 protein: CASSLPGQGEETQYF
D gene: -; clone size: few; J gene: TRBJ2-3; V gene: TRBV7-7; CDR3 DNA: TGTGCCAGCAGCCTAGTAGTAAAAGATACGCAGTATTTT; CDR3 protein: CASSLVVKDTQYF
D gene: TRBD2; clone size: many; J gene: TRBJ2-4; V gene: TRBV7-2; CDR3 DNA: TGTGCCAGCAGCACTTCAATAGCGGGAAGGAGAAACATTCAGTACTTC; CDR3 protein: CASSTSIAGRRNIQYF
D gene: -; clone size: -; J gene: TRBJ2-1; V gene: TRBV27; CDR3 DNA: TGTGCCAGCAGTTTCGGGAAGGACCAGCAGTTCTTC; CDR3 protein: CASSFGKDQQFF
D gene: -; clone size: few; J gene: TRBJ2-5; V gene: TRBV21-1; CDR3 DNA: TGTGCCAGCAGCAAAGGGCAAGTACACCAAGAGACCCAGTACTTC; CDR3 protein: CASSKGQVHQETQYF
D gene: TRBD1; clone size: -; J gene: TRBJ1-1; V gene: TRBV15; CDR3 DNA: TGTGCCACCAGCACCCGCTTGAACAGGGGAACTGAAGCTTTCTTT; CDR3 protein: CATSTRLNRGTEAFF
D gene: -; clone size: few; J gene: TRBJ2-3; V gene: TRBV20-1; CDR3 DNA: TGCAGTGCTGTACGGACAGTACGAGATACGCAGTATTTT; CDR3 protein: CSAVRTVRDTQYF
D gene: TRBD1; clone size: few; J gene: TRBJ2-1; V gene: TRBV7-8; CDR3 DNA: TGTGCCAGCAGCCGAGGACAGGGATTGAATGAGCAGTTCTTC; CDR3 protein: CASSRGQGLNEQFF
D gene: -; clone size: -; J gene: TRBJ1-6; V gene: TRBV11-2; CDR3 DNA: TGTGCCAGCAGCTTAGACAGGGGATTAGTTTCACCCCTCCACTTT; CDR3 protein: CASSLDRGLVSPLHF
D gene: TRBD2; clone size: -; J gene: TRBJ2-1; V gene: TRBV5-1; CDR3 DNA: TGCGCCAGCAGCTTGGTGTTAGCGGGAGACAACCACAATGAGCAGTTCTTC; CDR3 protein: CASSLVLAGDNHNEQFF
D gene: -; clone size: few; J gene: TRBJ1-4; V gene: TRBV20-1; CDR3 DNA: TGCAGTGCTGGTCAGGGAAGTAATGAAAAACTGTTTTTT; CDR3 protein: CSAGQGSNEKLFF
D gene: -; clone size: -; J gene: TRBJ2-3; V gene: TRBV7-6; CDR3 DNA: TGTGCCAGCACGGAGAGGGACCTTAGCACAGATACGCAGTATTTT; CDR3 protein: CASTERDLSTDTQYF
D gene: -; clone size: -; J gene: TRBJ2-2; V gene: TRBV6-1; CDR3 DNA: TGTGCCAGCAGCCCCAGGGGACACAGGAACACCGGGGAGCTGTTTTTT; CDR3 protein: CASSPRGHRNTGELFF
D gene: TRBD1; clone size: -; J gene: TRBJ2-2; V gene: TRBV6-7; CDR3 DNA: TGTGCCAGCAGACCAGACAGGGTCCGGGACCGGGGGGAGCTGTTTTTT; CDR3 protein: CASRPDRVRDRGELFF
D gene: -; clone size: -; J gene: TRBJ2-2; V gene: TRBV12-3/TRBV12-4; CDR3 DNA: TGTGCCAGCAGTTTATTCGTCAGAGCGAACACCGGGGAGCTGTTTTTT; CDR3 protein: CASSLFVRANTGELFF
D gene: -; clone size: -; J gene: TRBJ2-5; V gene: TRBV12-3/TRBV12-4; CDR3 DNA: TGTGCCAGCAGCCCCGACGGGCTTCAAGAGACCCAGTACTTC; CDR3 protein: CASSPDGLQETQYF
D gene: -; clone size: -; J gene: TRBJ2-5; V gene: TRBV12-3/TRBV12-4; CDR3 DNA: TGTGCCAGCAGTTTATTTGGAAAAGAGACCCAGTACTTC; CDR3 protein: CASSLFGKETQYF